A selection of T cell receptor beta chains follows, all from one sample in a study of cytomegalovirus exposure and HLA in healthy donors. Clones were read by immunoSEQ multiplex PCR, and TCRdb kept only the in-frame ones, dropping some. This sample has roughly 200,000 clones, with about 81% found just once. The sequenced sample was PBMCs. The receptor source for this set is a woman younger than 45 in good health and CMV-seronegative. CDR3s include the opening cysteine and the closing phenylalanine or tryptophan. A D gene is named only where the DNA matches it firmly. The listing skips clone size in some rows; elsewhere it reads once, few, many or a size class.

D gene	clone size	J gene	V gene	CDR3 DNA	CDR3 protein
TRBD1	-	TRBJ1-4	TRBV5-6	TGTGCCAGCAGCGCGACAGGGGGCGGTGAAAAACTGTTTTTT	CASSATGGGEKLFF
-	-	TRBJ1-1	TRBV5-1	TGCGCCAGCAGCTCCGGACAGTTGGATCGCACTGAAGCTTTCTTT	CASSSGQLDRTEAFF
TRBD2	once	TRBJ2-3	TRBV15	TGTGCCACCAGCTCCCTAGCGGTACAAACAGATACGCAGTATTTT	CATSSLAVQTDTQYF
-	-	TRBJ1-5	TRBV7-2	TGTGCCAGCAGCCGCGCGGGGTTTCAGCCCCAGCATTTT	CASSRAGFQPQHF
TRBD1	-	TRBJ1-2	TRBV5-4	TGTGCCAGCAGCGGAGGGGGCAGCTATGGCTACACCTTC	CASSGGGSYGYTF
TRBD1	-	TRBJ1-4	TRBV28	TGTGCCAGCAGCGTTCCCGGGACAGCGACTCATAATGAAAAACTGTTTTTT	CASSVPGTATHNEKLFF
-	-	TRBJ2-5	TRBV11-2	TGTGCCAGCAGCTTCGGGGACACCTCCCAAGAGACCCAGTACTTC	CASSFGDTSQETQYF
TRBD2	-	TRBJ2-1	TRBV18	TGTGCCAGCTCACCATATATGGCGGGACTAGCGGGGAACAATGAGCAGTTCTTC	CASSPYMAGLAGNNEQFF
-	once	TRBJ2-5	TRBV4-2	TGTGCCAGCAGCCTACAACTCGAGGCTAGCGCTCAAGAGACCCAGTACTTC	CASSLQLEASAQETQYF
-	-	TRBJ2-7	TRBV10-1	TGCGCCAGCAGTGAGCGCAGGGACTACGAGCAGTACTTC	CASSERRDYEQYF
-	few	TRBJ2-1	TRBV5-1	TGCGCCAGCAGCTTGGTAGACAATGAGCAGTTCTTC	CASSLVDNEQFF